This T cell receptor (beta chain) was found in a study of a mutant IDH1 vaccine in newly diagnosed glioma (dated by TCRdb to the early 2020s). As for the study more broadly: The roughly 33 treated patients were around 62% male and around 40% female, with a mean age of roughly 40 years. Before enrollment, most patients had been given radiochemotherapy with temozolomide as standard therapy, while the rest had received either radiotherapy alone or temozolomide alone. Longitudinal TCRB deep sequencing was performed for some 25 treated patients wherever samples were available for exploratory analyses. Peripheral blood samples were drawn at six visits, namely V03 (baseline), V05, V07, V10, V12 and V13. Summary of the overall study and its limitations: It was noted by the authors that analyses of patient blood samples could not be reproduced owing to sample limitations. Availability determined which PBMC samples were chosen for TCRB deep sequencing. Immune responses induced by the vaccine were seen in roughly 95% of patients across multiple MHC alleles. No apparent relationship was observed between pseudoprogression and alterations in the top peripheral T cell clonotypes detected by TCRB sequencing.

The time point label, as the study defines it: baseline, week 1 (first vaccination visit). According to the study, the label for this sample's treatment or condition signals: pre-vaccination baseline after standard-of-care therapy. All donors had newly diagnosed IDH1-mutant astrocytomas of WHO grade 3 or 4 that showed loss of nuclear ATRX. The samples were drawn from NOA16, a multicentre, single-arm, open-label phase I trial in Germany that tested a mutant IDH1 peptide vaccine in humans for the first time. Blood drawn at visit V03 was used as the baseline sample for immunogenicity testing. Genomic DNA for TCRB sequencing was extracted from EDTA blood using the DNeasy Blood and Tissue Kit. The library was built by means of the immunoSEQ multiplex PCR assay. Following the manufacturer's protocol, the hsTCRB Kit was used to amplify rearranged TCR beta chain sequences. TCRB libraries were sequenced on an Illumina MiSeq. Per the authors' processing: The proprietary platform of the kit vendor was used for demultiplexing, trimming and gene mapping. Held by TCRdb, this immuneACCESS table contains in-frame sequences only and omits some clones. Under half of the omission traces to an unresolved V gene where checked; the cause of the rest is unknown. V and J calls and clone size come straight from that table; D and trimming were deduced from the DNA. The sample table shows tens of thousands of clones, and 86% are seen once. Of the sample, around 2.5% falls within the top ten clones.

Counted from cysteine to phenylalanine, this CDR3 has 16 amino acids. The CDR3 DNA has 48 bases and is translated from base 1. This clone showed up just once. It has no known antigen specificity. Per-base quality was not reported, and no clone a single base away is much larger than it. This clonotype originated in a middle-aged man with glioma. The sequence links TRBV12-2 to TRBJ2-7; TRBD2 is taken as the D call from the table, unchecked against the DNA. TRBV12-2 is annotated as a pseudogene. The starting material was PBMCs, obtained from a glioma patient treated with radiotherapy, temozolomide or both. The CDR3 protein sequence reads: CASGCMVRRTPYEQYF. At the DNA level, the sequence is TGTGCAAGTGGGTGCATGGTCCGTCGGACTCCCTACGAGCAGTACTTC.